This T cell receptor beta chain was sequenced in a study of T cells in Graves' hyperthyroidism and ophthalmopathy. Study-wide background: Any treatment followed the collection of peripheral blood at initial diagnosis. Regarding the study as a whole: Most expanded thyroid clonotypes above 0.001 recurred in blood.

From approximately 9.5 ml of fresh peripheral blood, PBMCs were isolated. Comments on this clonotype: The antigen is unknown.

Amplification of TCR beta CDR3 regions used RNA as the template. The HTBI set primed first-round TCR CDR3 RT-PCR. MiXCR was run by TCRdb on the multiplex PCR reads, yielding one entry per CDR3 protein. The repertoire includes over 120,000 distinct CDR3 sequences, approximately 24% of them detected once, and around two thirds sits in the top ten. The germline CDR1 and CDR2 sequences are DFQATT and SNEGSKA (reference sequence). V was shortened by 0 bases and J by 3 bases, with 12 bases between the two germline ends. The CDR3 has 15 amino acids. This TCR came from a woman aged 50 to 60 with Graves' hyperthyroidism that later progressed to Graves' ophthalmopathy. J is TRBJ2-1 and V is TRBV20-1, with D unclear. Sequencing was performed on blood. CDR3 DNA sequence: TGCAGTGCTAGAGATATGGAATACCACTACAATGAGCAGTTCTTC. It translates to CSARDMEYHYNEQFF.